The sequence of this T cell receptor beta chain was determined in a study of shared clonotypes between healthy human individuals. Clones were sequenced by immunoSEQ multiplex PCR, and TCRdb holds only the in-frame ones, with some missing. The table has some 700,000 clones, around 91% seen once. V was pared by 6 bases and J by 7 bases, with 21 bases between. The CDR3 contains 15 residues. Germline CDR1 is MNHEY and CDR2 is SVGAGI. The clonotype originates from a man younger than 30 in good health. Some clones in this sample may be carry-over from other donors' samples. V gene TRBV6-5 combines with J gene TRBJ1-1; tentatively, D is TRBD1 (6 bases). What was sequenced was memory CD8+ T cells from PBMCs. Subset indicated: CD45RO+ cells pooled with CCR7-negative TemRA cells. The CDR3 DNA reads as TGTGCCAGCAGAGCTGAGACAGGAAGGGGGTATGAAGCTTTCTTT. Protein: CASRAETGRGYEAFF.